The subject of this entry is one TCR beta chain. Antigen specificity is unknown. The data were obtained in a study of identical twins. Study-wide results and limits: Carriage of fewer insertions was seen in abundant cord blood beta clonotypes, whereas memory repertoires showed none.

Template switching added a universal primer site, and cDNA bore unique molecular identifiers. MiXCR, run by TCRdb on the 5' RACE reads, gives a single entry per CDR3 protein. The sample contains more than 250,000 distinct CDR3 sequences, about 8% of which appear only once. Trimming took 5 bases from V and 3 from J; bases not matched to a gene: 4. The V gene's germline CDR1 is ENHRY and CDR2 SYGVKD. This CDR3 has 13 residues. Each donor (without exception) was a healthy Caucasian. These same records also appear under a second study, on yellow fever vaccine responses in identical twins. According to that study: As reported, the vaccine T cell response of twins seemed partly convergent and partly personalized.

The sequencing input was memory (CD45RO+) T cells sorted from blood. The genes are TRBV10-3 and TRBJ2-7; 7 bases fit TRBD1. The sequence was collected from a woman between 18 and 30 years old in good health. The CDR3 nucleotides are TGTGCCATCAGTAGGGACAGTCTCTACGAGCAGTACTTC. This gives the protein CAISRDSLYEQYF.